These T cell receptor beta chains were read from a single sample in a study of control samples from healthy donors and cancer patients. The method was immunoSEQ multiplex PCR; TCRdb's version includes in-frame clones alone and lacks a portion of them. This table holds approximately 86,000 clones, 86% found once. The specimen was blood. These receptors all come from a man aged 25 to 40 in good health. Each CDR3 is given with its conserved first and last residue. Each record gives: D gene, clone size, V gene, J gene, CDR3 protein, CDR3 DNA. A D gene is named only where the DNA matches it firmly. Size tells how often a clone was seen (once, few, many) or the class of an expanded clone, and some rows leave it out.

NA,NA,TRBV5-1,TRBJ1-2,CASSADGVLGGYTF,TGCGCCAGCAGCGCGGATGGGGTTCTGGGTGGCTACACCTTC
NA,NA,TRBV4-2,TRBJ2-7,CASSQATGATYEQYF,TGTGCCAGCAGCCAGGCGACCGGGGCTACCTACGAGCAGTACTTC
NA,NA,TRBV7-9,TRBJ2-5,CASSPEGAQETQYF,TGTGCCAGCAGCCCAGAAGGGGCCCAAGAGACCCAGTACTTC
NA,NA,TRBV30,TRBJ1-1,CAWSGGRGTEAFF,TGTGCCTGGAGTGGGGGAAGGGGCACTGAAGCTTTCTTT
NA,NA,TRBV5-1,TRBJ2-5,CASSTGGGETQYF,TGCGCCAGCAGCACGGGTGGGGGGGAGACCCAGTACTTC
NA,NA,TRBV6-5,TRBJ1-5,CASSYPGQPQHF,TGTGCCAGCAGTTACCCAGGGCAGCCCCAGCATTTT
NA,once,TRBV6-1,TRBJ1-6,CASSEALGRGLSPLHF,TGTGCCAGCAGTGAAGCCCTGGGCCGGGGACTTTCACCCCTCCACTTT
NA,few,TRBV5-4,TRBJ1-2,CASSLRDWGGDGYTF,TGTGCCAGCAGCTTGAGGGACTGGGGGGGAGATGGCTACACCTTC
NA,NA,TRBV24-1,TRBJ2-3,CATSDPHTQYF,TGTGCCACCAGTGATCCGCATACGCAGTATTTT
TRBD1,NA,TRBV28,TRBJ1-3,CASSGQGTGNTIYF,TGTGCCAGCAGTGGACAGGGGACGGGAAACACCATATATTTT
TRBD1,NA,TRBV7-2,TRBJ1-6,CASSLVGTGSNSPLHF,TGTGCCAGCAGCTTAGTAGGGACAGGCTCAAATTCACCCCTCCACTTT
TRBD2,NA,TRBV2,TRBJ2-1,CATSIRASGYNEQFF,TGTGCCACCTCAATTAGGGCTAGCGGTTACAATGAGCAGTTCTTC
NA,NA,TRBV7-3,TRBJ2-7,CASSPEQGPVPPYEQYF,TGTGCCAGCAGCCCCGAGCAAGGGCCCGTCCCACCCTACGAGCAGTACTTC
NA,NA,TRBV18,TRBJ2-7,CASSPQGAYEQYF,TGTGCCAGCTCACCACAGGGGGCCTACGAGCAGTACTTC
NA,NA,TRBV6-5,TRBJ1-5,CASSGVRGPGQPQHF,TGTGCCAGCAGCGGGGTGCGGGGACCTGGTCAGCCCCAGCATTTT
NA,NA,TRBV15,TRBJ2-2,CATSISRTPGGGELFF,TGTGCCACCAGCATTTCCAGGACCCCAGGTGGCGGGGAGCTGTTTTTT
TRBD2,NA,TRBV3-1/TRBV3-2,TRBJ2-3,CASKPGLELTDTQYF,TGTGCCAGCAAGCCGGGACTAGAGCTCACAGATACGCAGTATTTT
NA,few,TRBV30,TRBJ1-1,CAWSSQGNTEAFF,TGTGCCTGGAGTTCCCAGGGGAACACTGAAGCTTTCTTT
NA,NA,TRBV11-2,TRBJ1-1,CASSTPGRSTEAFF,TGTGCCAGCAGTACCCCGGGACGTTCCACTGAAGCTTTCTTT
TRBD1,NA,TRBV9,TRBJ2-5,CASSVSGGGSETQYF,TGTGCCAGCAGCGTCTCAGGGGGCGGTTCGGAGACCCAGTACTTC
TRBD1,NA,TRBV14,TRBJ1-3,CASSQTGARSGNTIYF,TGTGCCAGCAGCCAGACAGGGGCCAGATCTGGAAACACCATATATTTT
NA,NA,TRBV5-6,TRBJ1-3,CASGKTGRGSGNTIYF,TGTGCCAGCGGAAAGACGGGCAGGGGCTCTGGAAACACCATATATTTT
TRBD2,NA,TRBV4-2,TRBJ2-1,CASSHFLAGSSYNEQFF,TGTGCCAGCAGCCACTTCCTAGCGGGGAGCTCCTACAATGAGCAGTTCTTC
NA,NA,TRBV5-6,TRBJ2-2,CASSLVGRDTGELFF,TGTGCCAGCAGCTTGGTGGGGCGTGACACCGGGGAGCTGTTTTTT
NA,NA,TRBV29-1,TRBJ1-2,CSVLEGMNGYTF,TGCAGCGTTTTGGAGGGTATGAATGGCTACACCTTC